The T cell receptor (beta chain) described here comes from a study of T cell responses to AZD1222 COVID-19 vaccine (dated by TCRdb to the early 2020s). Describing the broader study: Because spike-specific TCR depth and breadth did not differ between the two schedules, AZD1222 recipients who got a second dose at roughly 4 weeks were pooled with those who got a second dose at roughly 12 weeks. Enrollment into the trials was organized by age into subgroups of 18-55, 56-69 and 70-plus years, and those subgroups contained roughly 150, 30 and 60 TCR-sequenced participants, respectively. TCR sequencing covered 233 trial participants: 207 given two doses of AZD1222 and 26 given two doses of MenACWY control vaccine. Overall study results and their limits: A significant rise in spike-specific TCR breadth and depth was observed after two AZD1222 doses relative to day 0 and relative to MenACWY recipients. Nearly half of unique spike-specific TCRs reportedly recognized epitopes outside regions mutated in the B.1.351 and B.1.1.7 variants. Most participants were white British and females outnumbered males, and the authors suggested that clonal diversity may have been underestimated. In the small 56-69-year group, the increase in depth fell short of significance, most likely because of low power. Because no day 14 peak-response samples were available, repertoires were characterized only after the peak T cell response. CD4 TCRs associated with the vaccine covered the entire spike protein, and the dominant responses were in regions 160-218 and 743-854. Only a handful of AZD1222 recipients were SARS-CoV-2 seropositive at baseline, limiting conclusions about previously exposed vaccinees.

This specimen's time point label, interpreted: baseline before first vaccination. Samples from vaccinated people were obtained from the UK trials COV001 and COV002, which included a single-blind randomized controlled phase 2/3 trial of AZD1222 (ChAdOx1 nCoV-19) in healthy adults. For TCRbeta chain sequencing, PBMC samples from trial participants were taken at day 0 and at day 28 after the second dose. In the case of this clone: The specificity of this receptor is unknown. No base qualities exist here, and no much larger clone lies one base off it.

The CDR3 regions of human TCRbeta chains were subjected to immunosequencing. Per the authors' processing: Repertoire TCRs were matched against a reference library of SARS-CoV-2-specific TCRs generated with the MIRA antigen-specificity platform. Breadth was defined as the fraction of unique TCRs that were SARS-CoV-2-associated, and depth was defined as the fraction of total T cells that were SARS-CoV-2-associated. Each spike-specific TCR was assigned to its reactive spike region and to a CD4 or CD8 class using the MIRA data. Log10-transformed breadth and depth values were compared by one-way ANOVA with Sidak's multiple comparisons tests. The table comes from immuneACCESS by way of TCRdb, which keeps in-frame sequences with V and J called. Part of the clones is missing from these tables; in studies checked, under half for an unresolved V gene and the rest for unknown reasons. The V and J calls and clone size come from that table; D and trimming were worked out from the DNA. A total of tens of thousands of clones appear in this sample, around nine tenths of them only once. The top ten clones comprise 2% to 2.5% of the sample.

The V and J ends are trimmed by 7 bases and 4 bases, leaving 7 bases between them. The CDR3 goes from the cysteine to the phenylalanine over 11 residues. Only the CDR3 portion is preserved as DNA: 33 bases, with reading frame beginning at the first base. For CDR1 and CDR2, the germline V gene lists SNHLY and FYNNEI. This receptor was identified in an adult in good health. The V and J genes are TRBV2 and TRBJ2-5; too little of a D gene remains to name it. The sequenced sample was peripheral blood, obtained on day 0 of AZD1222 vaccination. The DNA is as follows: TGTGCCAGCACCCTGGGAGAGACCCAGTACTTC. This is translated as CASTLGETQYF.